These 11 T cell receptor beta chains originate from one sample sequenced in a study of blood T cell repertoires in COVID-19. Only in-frame clones appear in the TCRdb table, and some are missing; sequencing was by immunoSEQ multiplex PCR. The table lists just over 300,000 clones, about 90% of them singletons. The sequencing sample was made of peripheral blood. The receptors come from a man aged 18 to 29 with active or convalescent COVID-19.

The chain carries TRBV19 and TRBJ2-3, with D possibly being TRBD2 (5 bases). The CDR3 is made up of 17 amino acids. V lost 1 base to trimming and J lost 2 bases, with 16 bases between them. Germline V lookup: CDR1 LNHDA, CDR2 SQIVND (reference sequence). In nucleotides, the CDR3 is TGTGCCAGTAGTATAGTTCTTCTTTCCGGGGACACAGATACGCAGTATTTT. Translating it yields CASSIVLLSGDTDTQYF.

The chain employs TRBV7-8 and TRBJ2-7; TRBD2 matches 11 bases. Germline loops: CDR1 SGHVS, CDR2 FQNEAQ. The V segment lost 6 bases and the J segment 6 bases; nucleotides outside the gene matches: 7. The CDR3 runs 14 residues. CDR3 DNA sequence: TGTGCCAGCAGATATAGCGGGAGGGTAGTCGAGCAGTACTTC. Encoded protein: CASRYSGRVVEQYF. Supplemented by reference TRBV7-8 and TRBJ2-7, the full variable domain reads GAGVSQSPRYKVAKRGQDVALRCDPISGHVSLFWYQQALGQGPEFLTYFQNEAQLDKSGLPSDRFFAERPEGSVSTLKIQRTQQEDSAVYLCASRYSGRVVEQYFGPGTRLTVT.

This chain links TRBV15 with TRBJ1-4; the D gene is possibly TRBD1 (5 bases). The CDR3 spans 12 residues. Germline-derived CDR1 and CDR2 are LNHNV and YYDKDF (reference sequence). The germline V and J ends were trimmed by 3 bases and 10 bases, with 9 bases remaining between them. The CDR3: CATSRDTGKLFF. The CDR3 DNA reads TGTGCCACCAGCAGGGACACGGGAAAACTGTTTTTT. Combining the CDR3 with reference TRBV15 and TRBJ1-4 gives the whole variable domain DAMVIQNPRYQVTQFGKPVTLSCSQTLNHNVMYWYQQKSSQAPKLLFHYYDKDFNNEADTPDNFQSRRPNTSFCFLDIRSPGLGDTAMYLCATSRDTGKLFFGSGTQLSVL.

This clone was counted once. V is TRBV4-1 and J is TRBJ2-7; D is undetermined. The CDR3 totals 16 residues. In germline, CDR1 is MGHRA, CDR2 YSYEKL. Deletions cut 4 bases from V and 1 base from J, with 17 bases between. The CDR3 region is CASSPQLTAKSYEQYF. The DNA of the CDR3 is TGCGCCAGCAGCCCCCAGCTTACAGCAAAGTCCTACGAGCAGTACTTC.

The chain employs TRBV5-8 and TRBJ2-1; possible D gene TRBD2, 5 bases. Trimming stripped 4 bases from V and 5 bases from J, with 13 bases between. Per the germline V gene, CDR1 is SGHTS and CDR2 is YDEGEE. The CDR3 is 14 amino acids. CDR3 sequence (DNA): TGTGCCAGCAGCCCGTACGGGGAAAACAATGAGCAGTTCTTC. Encoded protein: CASSPYGENNEQFF. Together with reference TRBV5-8 and TRBJ2-1, the CDR3 gives the full variable domain: EAGVTQSPTHLIKTRGQQATLRCSPISGHTSVYWYQQALGLGLQFLLWYDEGEERNRGNFPPRFSGRQFPNYSSELNVNALELEDSALYLCASSPYGENNEQFFGPGTRLTVL.

J is TRBJ2-1 and V is TRBV6-5, with 7 positions matching TRBD2. CDR3 length equals 16 residues. Trimming at V came to 0 bases and at J to 2 bases, leaving 4 bases not matched to a gene. The V gene's germline CDR1 is MNHEY and CDR2 SVGAGI. The CDR3: CASSYSLAAAYNEQFF. CDR3 bases: TGTGCCAGCAGTTACTCCCTAGCGGCGGCCTACAATGAGCAGTTCTTC.

This chain joins TRBV9 and TRBJ2-7; the match to TRBD1 covers 10 bases. J gave up 1 base and V 0 bases, and 7 bases lay outside the gene matches. The CDR3 loop spans 17 amino acids. Germline CDR1 is SGDLS and CDR2 is YYNGEE. The CDR3 here is CASSVGTGGTDSYEQYF. DNA of the CDR3: TGTGCCAGCAGCGTAGGGACAGGGGGTACGGATTCCTACGAGCAGTACTTC. The full variable domain, its missing parts supplied by reference TRBV9 and TRBJ2-7, is DSGVTQTPKHLITATGQRVTLRCSPRSGDLSVYWYQQSLDQGLQFLIQYYNGEERAKGNILERFSAQQFPDLHSELNLSSLELGDSALYFCASSVGTGGTDSYEQYFGPGTRLTVT.

This clone was seen only once. This sequence joins TRBV15 and TRBJ1-4; D gene unclear. The ends were cut back, 6 bases at V and 4 bases at J, with 9 bases in the middle. The germline gives CDR1 LNHNV, CDR2 YYDKDF (reference sequence). This CDR3 spans 13 amino acids. CDR3: CATSGGRNEKLFF. The CDR3 DNA reads as TGTGCCACCAGTGGTGGGCGTAATGAAAAACTGTTTTTT.

This chain uses TRBV5-5 with TRBJ1-2; unclear D gene. Trimming shortened V by 1 base and J by 0 bases, and 7 bases separated the two germline ends. The CDR3 runs to 14 residues. The germline CDR1 and CDR2 sequences are SGHKS and YYEKEE (reference sequence). CDR3 amino acids: CASSLSGPNYGYTF. For the CDR3, the DNA is TGTGCCAGCAGCTTGAGCGGACCTAACTATGGCTACACCTTC.

This clone was recorded only once. This chain connects TRBV9 to TRBJ1-1; 7 bases map to TRBD1. The J segment lost 1 base and the V segment lost 3 bases, leaving 3 bases of the junction unmatched. Germline CDR1 SGDLS, CDR2 YYNGEE. This CDR3 contains 14 residues. The CDR3 loop is CASSGRTGNTEAFF. The CDR3 nucleotides read TGTGCCAGCAGCGGACGGACAGGGAACACTGAAGCTTTCTTT.

This clone was counted between two and nine times. V gene TRBV5-6 combines with J gene TRBJ1-2; D is undetermined. V lost 0 bases, J lost 7 bases, and 7 bases lay in between. Per the germline V gene, CDR1 is SGHDT and CDR2 is YYEEEE. The CDR3 sequence is 12 residues long. Written as DNA, the CDR3 is TGTGCCAGCAGCTTGGCTCGCGGTGGCTACACCTTC. It specifies CASSLARGGYTF.